This TCR beta chain stems from a study of T cells in Graves' hyperthyroidism and ophthalmopathy. For the study at large: Upon initial diagnosis and before any treatment, peripheral blood was collected.

The source material, RNA transcripts, was used to amplify TCR beta CDR3 regions. First-round RT-PCR of the TCR CDR3 relied on the HTBI primer set. TCRdb analysed the multiplex PCR reads with MiXCR anew, one entry per CDR3 protein. The sample shows about 500,000 distinct CDR3 sequences, over 15% of them seen only once. A few counts support this clonotype. Trimming cost V 1 base and J 7 bases, with 10 bases left between them. The CDR3 is 14 residues long. Germline-derived CDR1 and CDR2 are SGHVS and FNYEAQ. Uncontrolled infection, other autoimmune disease, pregnancy and lactation each barred patients from inclusion.

J is TRBJ1-4 and V is TRBV7-6; D is uncertain. This TCR was recovered from a woman between 18 and 29 years old with Graves' hyperthyroidism. The material sequenced was blood. CDR3 in DNA: TGTGCCAGCAGCTTAGGTCGGGGTGCTGAAAAACTGTTTTTT. Protein sequence: CASSLGRGAEKLFF.